A selection of T cell receptor beta chains follows, all from one sample in a study of follicular helper T cells after annual influenza vaccination. This table comes from immunoSEQ multiplex PCR, and its TCRdb copy is limited to in-frame clones, with some not included. The sample yields 900 to 1,400 clones, around 80% seen once. The sequencing used CXCR5+ CD38+ circulating T follicular helper cells from blood, collected 7 days after influenza vaccination. These receptors came from an adult who received the influenza vaccine. The CDR3 runs from the conserved cysteine through the conserved F or W. The D gene is left open where the match is weak. For some rows the clone size is stated as once, few or many, or as a class when expanded; others skip it.

>NA|TRBV30|TRBJ1-5|NA
TGTGCCTGGGGGCAGGATAGCAATCAGCCCCAGCATTTT
CAWGQDSNQPQHF
>NA|TRBV19|TRBJ1-3|NA
TGTGCCAGTATTAAGGGGACGGCTGGAAACACCATATATTTT
CASIKGTAGNTIYF
>NA|TRBV6-1|TRBJ1-1|NA
TGTGCCAGCAGTGAAGTAGGGTACGGAGGGGGCACTGAAGCTTTCTTT
CASSEVGYGGGTEAFF
>few|TRBV18|TRBJ2-5|NA
TGTGCCAGCTCACCGGCGGGAGAGACCCAGTACTTC
CASSPAGETQYF
>NA|TRBV7-2|TRBJ2-3|NA
TGTGCCAGCAGCCCTACGGGACCCACAGATACGCAGTATTTT
CASSPTGPTDTQYF
>NA|TRBV19|TRBJ2-5|NA
TGTGCCAGTAGTATGTCTAGGCACCAAGAGACCCAGTACTTC
CASSMSRHQETQYF
>NA|TRBV5-1|TRBJ2-2|NA
TGCGCCAGCAGCTTACAGGGGAACACCGGGGAGCTGTTTTTT
CASSLQGNTGELFF
>few|TRBV6-5|TRBJ1-2|NA
TGTGCCAGCAGTTACTCCGCCGGGATCAACTATGGCTACACCTTC
CASSYSAGINYGYTF
>NA|TRBV7-2|TRBJ2-7|TRBD2
TGTGCCAGCAGTTCTAGCGGGAGGGGTGGCGAGCAGTACTTC
CASSSSGRGGEQYF
>NA|TRBV6-1|TRBJ2-3|TRBD1
TGTGCCAGCAGTACGGACAGGTTTGAAACAGATACGCAGTATTTT
CASSTDRFETDTQYF
>NA|TRBV7-7|TRBJ2-5|TRBD2
TGTGCCAGCAGCTCGGGGGGACTAGCGGGGCAAGAGACCCAGTACTTC
CASSSGGLAGQETQYF
>NA|TRBV11-2|TRBJ2-7|TRBD1
TGTGCCAGCAGCTTAATTTTGGGACAGGGTTACGAGCAGTACTTC
CASSLILGQGYEQYF
>few|TRBV11-2|TRBJ2-7|TRBD2
TGTGCCAGCAGCTTAGTGGGACTAGCGTCCAACGAGCAGTACTTC
CASSLVGLASNEQYF
>NA|TRBV5-4|TRBJ1-1|NA
TGTGCCAGCAGCTTGCCCCCGGGTCGGAACACTGAAGCTTTCTTT
CASSLPPGRNTEAFF
>NA|TRBV6-5|TRBJ1-4|NA
TGTGCCAGCAGCCCCCTGGGCGCAACTAATGAAAAACTGTTTTTT
CASSPLGATNEKLFF
>NA|TRBV6-5|TRBJ2-4|NA
TGTGCCAGCAGTTACTCCAGGACGGGAGCGAAAAACATTCAGTACTTC
CASSYSRTGAKNIQYF
>NA|TRBV10-3|TRBJ2-1|NA
TGTGCCATCAGTCCAGGGGAGGGACAGGCGCATAGCTCCTACAATGAGCAGTTCTTC
CAISPGEGQAHSSYNEQFF
>NA|TRBV6-5|TRBJ2-3|NA
TGTGCCAGCAGTTACGGACAGCGCACAGATACGCAGTATTTT
CASSYGQRTDTQYF
>few|TRBV6-6|TRBJ2-7|NA
TGTGCCAGCAGTTGGCTTGGGACCGGGTCCCACGAGCAGTACTTC
CASSWLGTGSHEQYF
>once|TRBV11-3|TRBJ2-5|NA
TGTGCCAGCAGCAGAGGGACAGCCGGGGGGGAAGAGACCCAGTACTTC
CASSRGTAGGEETQYF
>NA|TRBV29-1|TRBJ2-1|NA
TGCAGCGTTGAAGTAACCAGGGTTTACAATGAGCAGTTCTTC
CSVEVTRVYNEQFF
>NA|TRBV7-9|TRBJ2-4|NA
TGTGCCAGCACTATCGCTCGGGGGAGATTCCCCAAAAACATTCAGTACTTC
CASTIARGRFPKNIQYF
>NA|TRBV28|TRBJ2-3|TRBD2
TGTGCCAGCAGGGAAAGCGGGGGCACAGATACGCAGTATTTT
CASRESGGTDTQYF
>NA|TRBV5-6|TRBJ1-6|NA
TGTGCCAGCAGCAACCCGGAGGGATGGGATTCACCCCTCCACTTT
CASSNPEGWDSPLHF
>NA|TRBV4-3|TRBJ1-2|NA
TGCGCCAGCAGCCCGGAGGCTGCTGGGAACTATGGCTACACCTTC
CASSPEAAGNYGYTF
>NA|TRBV28|TRBJ2-1|TRBD2
TGTGCCAGCAGTACCCAACGGGGGGGGTTTTACAATGAGCAGTTCTTC
CASSTQRGGFYNEQFF
>NA|TRBV5-6|TRBJ2-3|NA
TGTGCCAGCAGCTTGCCGGTTGATACGCAGTATTTT
CASSLPVDTQYF
>NA|TRBV23-1|TRBJ1-2|NA
TGCGCCAGCAGTCAAGCTCAAGCGATCCCCTATGGCTACACCTTC
CASSQAQAIPYGYTF
>few|TRBV28|TRBJ2-1|TRBD1
TGTGCCAGCAGTTTAATGGACAGGGGACAGTTCTTC
CASSLMDRGQFF
>NA|TRBV30|TRBJ1-6|NA
TGTGCCTGGAGTGGACCTTTGGCGGGTAATTCACCCCTCCACTTT
CAWSGPLAGNSPLHF
>NA|TRBV7-2|TRBJ2-7|NA
TGTGCCAGCAGCTTAGAATCGGGGAACCCCTCCTACGAGCAGTACTTC
CASSLESGNPSYEQYF
>few|TRBV9|TRBJ1-5|NA
TGTGCCAGCAGCCGTACGGGTAGCAATCAGCCCCAGCATTTT
CASSRTGSNQPQHF
>NA|TRBV18|TRBJ2-3|TRBD2
TGTGCCAGCTCACTTCAAGGACTAGCGGGGGGGGCCCCCCCCACAGATACGCAGTATTTT
CASSLQGLAGGAPPTDTQYF
>few|TRBV6-1|TRBJ1-6|TRBD1
TGTGCCAGCAGACCCGACAGGGGGAATTCACCCCTCCACTTT
CASRPDRGNSPLHF
>NA|TRBV10-3|TRBJ2-2|TRBD1
TGTGCCATCAGCCGGACAGGGAACACCGGGGAGCTGTTTTTT
CAISRTGNTGELFF
>few|TRBV2|TRBJ2-5|TRBD2
TGTGCCAGCAGCCTGGGACTAGGAGGTCAAGAGACCCAGTACTTC
CASSLGLGGQETQYF
>NA|TRBV2|TRBJ2-3|NA
TGTGCCGGCCAGCGGACCCGCGGCACAGATACGCAGTATTTT
CAGQRTRGTDTQYF
>few|TRBV6-1|TRBJ2-2|NA
TGTGCCAGCAGTATTCTAGGGTCCGGGGAGCTGTTTTTT
CASSILGSGELFF
>NA|TRBV19|TRBJ2-3|TRBD1
TGTGCCAGTAGTAAGGTGACAGGGAGAACAGATACGCAGTATTTT
CASSKVTGRTDTQYF
>NA|TRBV11-2|TRBJ1-4|NA
TGTGCCAGCAGCCGAGGACCCGCGGGGGACGAAAAACTGTTTTTT
CASSRGPAGDEKLFF
>NA|TRBV7-8|TRBJ2-1|NA
TGTGCCAGCAGCTTAGGTTTAGCTGCCCGGGATGAGCAGTTCTTC
CASSLGLAARDEQFF